This T cell receptor (beta chain) comes out of a study of control samples from healthy donors and cancer patients. Clones were read by immunoSEQ multiplex PCR, and TCRdb kept only the in-frame ones, dropping some. The profile shows tens of thousands of clones, 79% of them singletons. The CDR3 has 13 amino acids. Germline values: CDR1 KGHSH, CDR2 LQKENI. The ends were cut back, 6 bases at V and 5 bases at J, with 10 bases in the middle. The chain recombines TRBV18 with TRBJ2-2; weak D call: TRBD1 (6 bases). The receptor comes from a man aged 55 to 70 with head and neck cancer. The sequenced sample was PBMCs. The chain's CDR3 is CASSYDRTGELFF. The CDR3 DNA sequence: TGTGCCAGCTCGTATGACAGGACCGGGGAGCTGTTTTTT. Supplemented by reference TRBV18 and TRBJ2-2, the full variable domain reads NAGVMQNPRHLVRRRGQEARLRCSPMKGHSHVYWYRQLPEEGLKFMVYLQKENIIDESGMPKERFSAEFPKEGPSILRIQQVVRGDSAAYFCASSYDRTGELFFGEGSRLTVL.